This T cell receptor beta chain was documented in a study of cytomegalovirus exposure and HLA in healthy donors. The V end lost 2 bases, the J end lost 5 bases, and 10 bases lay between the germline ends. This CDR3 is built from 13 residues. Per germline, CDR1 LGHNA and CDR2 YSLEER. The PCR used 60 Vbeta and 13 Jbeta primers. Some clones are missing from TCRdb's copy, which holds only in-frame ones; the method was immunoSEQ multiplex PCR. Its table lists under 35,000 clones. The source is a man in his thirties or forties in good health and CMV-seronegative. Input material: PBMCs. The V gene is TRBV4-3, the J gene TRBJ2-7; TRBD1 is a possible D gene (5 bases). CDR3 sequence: CASSQFTGNEQYF. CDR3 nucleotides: TGCGCCAGCAGCCAATTTACAGGTAACGAGCAGTACTTC.